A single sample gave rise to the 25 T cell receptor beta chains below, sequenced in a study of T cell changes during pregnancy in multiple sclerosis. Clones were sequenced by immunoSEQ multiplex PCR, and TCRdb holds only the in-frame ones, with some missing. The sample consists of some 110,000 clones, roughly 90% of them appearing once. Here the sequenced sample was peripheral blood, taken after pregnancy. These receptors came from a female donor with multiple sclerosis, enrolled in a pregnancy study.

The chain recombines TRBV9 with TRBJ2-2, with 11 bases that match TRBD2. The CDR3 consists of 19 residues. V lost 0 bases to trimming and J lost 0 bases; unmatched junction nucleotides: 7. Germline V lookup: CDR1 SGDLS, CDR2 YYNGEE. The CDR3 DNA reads TGTGCCAGCAGCGTAGGTCCGATAGCGGGGGGGACGAACACCGGGGAGCTGTTTTTT. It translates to CASSVGPIAGGTNTGELFF.

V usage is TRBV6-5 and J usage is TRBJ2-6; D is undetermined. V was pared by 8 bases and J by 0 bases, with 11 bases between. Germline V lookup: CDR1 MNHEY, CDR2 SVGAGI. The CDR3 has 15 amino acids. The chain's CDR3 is CASGRRNSGANVLTF. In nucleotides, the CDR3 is TGTGCCAGCGGGCGACGGAACTCTGGGGCCAACGTCCTGACTTTC.

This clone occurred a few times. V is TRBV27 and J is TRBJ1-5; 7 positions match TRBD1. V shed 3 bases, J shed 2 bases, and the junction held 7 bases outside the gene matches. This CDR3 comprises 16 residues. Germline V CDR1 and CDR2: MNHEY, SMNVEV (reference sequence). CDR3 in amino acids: CASSLRGLSGNQPQHF. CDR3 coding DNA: TGTGCCAGCAGTTTGAGGGGGCTTAGTGGCAATCAGCCCCAGCATTTT.

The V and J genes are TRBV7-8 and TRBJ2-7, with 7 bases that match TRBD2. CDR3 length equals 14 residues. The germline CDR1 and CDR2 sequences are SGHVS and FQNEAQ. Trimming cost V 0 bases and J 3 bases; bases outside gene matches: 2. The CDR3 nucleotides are TGTGCCAGCAGCTTAGCAGGACTAGGCTACGAGCAGTACTTC. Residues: CASSLAGLGYEQYF.

CDR3 loop: CASSQGQGPQHF. CDR3 coding DNA: TGTGCCAGCTCACAGGGACAGGGTCCCCAGCATTTT. The chain couples TRBV18 to TRBJ1-5, with 9 bases that match TRBD1. This CDR3 contains 12 residues. Germline lookup yields CDR1 KGHSH and CDR2 LQKENI. The junction had 2 bases not matched to a gene; V was cut back by 4 bases and J by 10 bases.

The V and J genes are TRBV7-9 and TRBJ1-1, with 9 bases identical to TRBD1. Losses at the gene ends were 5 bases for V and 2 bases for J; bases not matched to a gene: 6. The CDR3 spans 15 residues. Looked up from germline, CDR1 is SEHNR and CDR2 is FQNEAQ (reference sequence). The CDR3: CASSQLQGANTEAFF. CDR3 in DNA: TGTGCCAGCAGCCAGCTACAGGGGGCCAACACTGAAGCTTTCTTT.

This CDR3 is CASSLSAGPDEQYF. CDR3 DNA sequence: TGTGCCAGCAGCTTATCCGCAGGGCCGGACGAGCAGTACTTC. The rearrangement uses TRBV7-3 and TRBJ2-7, with D possibly matching TRBD1 (5 bases). Trimming left V 2 bases short and J 5 bases short, with 13 bases between. This CDR3 has 14 residues. Per germline, CDR1 SGHTA and CDR2 FQGTGA.

As DNA, the CDR3 is TGTGCCAGTAGTACCTTAGGGGGTCAAGAGACCCAGTACTTC. Its protein is CASSTLGGQETQYF. The J gene is TRBJ2-5, the V gene TRBV19; possible D gene TRBD1, 6 bases. Germline V gene sequence: CDR1 LNHDA, CDR2 SQIVND (reference sequence). The CDR3 length is 14 residues. Deletions cut 4 bases from V and 2 bases from J, with 11 bases between.

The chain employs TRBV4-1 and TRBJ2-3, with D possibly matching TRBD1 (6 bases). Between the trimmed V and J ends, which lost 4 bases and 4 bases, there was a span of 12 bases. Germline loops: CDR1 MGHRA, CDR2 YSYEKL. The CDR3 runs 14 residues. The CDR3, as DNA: TGCGCCAGCAGCCGCGTACAGGGAGCAGATACGCAGTATTTT. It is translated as CASSRVQGADTQYF.

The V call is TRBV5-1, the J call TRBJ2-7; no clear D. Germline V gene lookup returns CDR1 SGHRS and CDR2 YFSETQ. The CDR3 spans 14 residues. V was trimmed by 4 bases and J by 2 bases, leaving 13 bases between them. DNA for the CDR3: TGCGCCAGCAGCCTGGACCCGACAACCTACGAGCAGTACTTC. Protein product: CASSLDPTTYEQYF.

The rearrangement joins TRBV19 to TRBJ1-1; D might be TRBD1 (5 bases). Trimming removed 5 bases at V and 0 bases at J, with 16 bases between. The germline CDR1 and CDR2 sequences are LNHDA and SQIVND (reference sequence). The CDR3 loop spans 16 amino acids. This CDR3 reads CASSRHQQTVNTEAFF. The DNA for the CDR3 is TGTGCCAGTAGTCGACACCAACAGACAGTGAACACTGAAGCTTTCTTT.

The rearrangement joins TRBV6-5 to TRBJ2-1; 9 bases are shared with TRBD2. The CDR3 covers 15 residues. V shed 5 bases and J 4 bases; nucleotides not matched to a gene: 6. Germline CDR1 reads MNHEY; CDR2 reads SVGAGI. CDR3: CASSRLAGRYNEQFF. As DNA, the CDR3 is TGTGCCAGCAGTCGGCTAGCGGGAAGGTACAATGAGCAGTTCTTC.

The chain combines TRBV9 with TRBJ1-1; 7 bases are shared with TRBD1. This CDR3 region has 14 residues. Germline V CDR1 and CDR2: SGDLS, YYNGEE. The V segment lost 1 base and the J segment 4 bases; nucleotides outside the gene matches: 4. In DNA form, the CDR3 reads TGTGCCAGCAGCGTACAGGGGGTCACCACTGAAGCTTTCTTT. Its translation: CASSVQGVTTEAFF.

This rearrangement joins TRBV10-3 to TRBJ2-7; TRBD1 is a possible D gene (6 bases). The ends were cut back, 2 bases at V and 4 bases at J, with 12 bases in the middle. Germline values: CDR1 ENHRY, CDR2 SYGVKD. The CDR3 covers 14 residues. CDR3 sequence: CAISERTQGYEQYF. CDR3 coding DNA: TGTGCCATCAGTGAGAGGACGCAGGGGTACGAGCAGTACTTC.

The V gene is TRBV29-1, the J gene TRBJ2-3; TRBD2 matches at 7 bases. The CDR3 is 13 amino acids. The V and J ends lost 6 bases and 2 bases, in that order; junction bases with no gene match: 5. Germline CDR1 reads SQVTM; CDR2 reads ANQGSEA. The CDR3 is CSVKLANTDTQYF. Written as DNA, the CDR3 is TGCAGCGTGAAACTAGCGAACACAGATACGCAGTATTTT.

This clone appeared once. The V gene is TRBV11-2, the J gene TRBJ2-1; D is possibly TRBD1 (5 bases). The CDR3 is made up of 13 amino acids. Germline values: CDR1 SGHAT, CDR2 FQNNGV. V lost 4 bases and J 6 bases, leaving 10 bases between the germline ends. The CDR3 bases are TGTGCCAGCAGCTCGCTAACAGGCAATGAGCAGTTCTTC. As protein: CASSSLTGNEQFF.

CDR3 amino acids: CASSLRAGATDTQYF. Written as DNA, the CDR3 is TGTGCCAGCAGCTTAAGAGCGGGGGCCACAGATACGCAGTATTTT. The rearrangement joins TRBV7-9 to TRBJ2-3; 8 positions agree with TRBD2. This CDR3 is 15 amino acids long. The ends lost 2 bases at V and 2 bases at J; junction bases unmatched: 3. Germline lookup yields CDR1 SEHNR and CDR2 FQNEAQ (reference sequence).

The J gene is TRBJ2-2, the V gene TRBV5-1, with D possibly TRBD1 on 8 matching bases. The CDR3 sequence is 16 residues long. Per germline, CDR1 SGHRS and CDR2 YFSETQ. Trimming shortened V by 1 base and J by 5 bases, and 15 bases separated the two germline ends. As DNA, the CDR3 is TGCGCCAGCAGCTTGAGGACAGGGAGGGAGACCGGGGAGCTGTTTTTT. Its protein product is CASSLRTGRETGELFF.

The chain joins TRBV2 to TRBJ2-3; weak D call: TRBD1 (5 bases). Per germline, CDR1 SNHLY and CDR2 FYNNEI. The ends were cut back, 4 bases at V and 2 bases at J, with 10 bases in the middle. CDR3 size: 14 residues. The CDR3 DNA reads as TGTGCCAGCAGTGTGTCCAGGGCCACAGATACGCAGTATTTT. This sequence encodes CASSVSRATDTQYF.

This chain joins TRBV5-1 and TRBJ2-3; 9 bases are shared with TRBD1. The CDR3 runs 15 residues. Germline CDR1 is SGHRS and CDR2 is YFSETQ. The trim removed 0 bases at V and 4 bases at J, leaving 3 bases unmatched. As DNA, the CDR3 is TGCGCCAGCAGCTTGGAGGGACAGGGATCAGATACGCAGTATTTT. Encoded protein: CASSLEGQGSDTQYF.

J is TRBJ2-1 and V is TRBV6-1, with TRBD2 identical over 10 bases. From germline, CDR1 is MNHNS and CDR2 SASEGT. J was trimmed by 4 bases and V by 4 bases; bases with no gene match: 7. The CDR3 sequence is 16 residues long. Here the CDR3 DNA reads TGTGCCAGCAGTGTTAGCGGGGGGCGACTGTACAATGAGCAGTTCTTC. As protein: CASSVSGGRLYNEQFF.

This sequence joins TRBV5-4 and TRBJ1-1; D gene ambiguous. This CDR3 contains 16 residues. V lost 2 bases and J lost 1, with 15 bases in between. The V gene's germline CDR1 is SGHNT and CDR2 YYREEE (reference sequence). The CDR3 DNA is TGTGCCAGCAGCTTTAAGAGGGAAACGCGGAACACTGAAGCTTTCTTT. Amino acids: CASSFKRETRNTEAFF.

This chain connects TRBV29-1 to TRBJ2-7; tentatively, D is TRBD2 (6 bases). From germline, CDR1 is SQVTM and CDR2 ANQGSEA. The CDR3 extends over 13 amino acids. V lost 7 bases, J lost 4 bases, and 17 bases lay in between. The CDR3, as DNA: TGCAGCGAGGAGGGATGGGAGAGATACGAGCAGTACTTC. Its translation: CSEEGWERYEQYF.

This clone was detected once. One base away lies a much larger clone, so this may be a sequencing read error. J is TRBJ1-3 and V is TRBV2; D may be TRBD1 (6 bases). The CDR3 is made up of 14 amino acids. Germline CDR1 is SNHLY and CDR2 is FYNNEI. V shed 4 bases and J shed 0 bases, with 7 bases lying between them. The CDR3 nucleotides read TGTGCCAGCAGTGGGACAGACTCTGGAAACACCATATATTTT. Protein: CASSGTDSGNTIYF.

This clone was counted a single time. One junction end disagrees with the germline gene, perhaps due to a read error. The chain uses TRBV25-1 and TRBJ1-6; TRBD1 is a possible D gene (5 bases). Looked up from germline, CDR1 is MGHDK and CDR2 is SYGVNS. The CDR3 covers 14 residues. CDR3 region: CASRSGDGNSPFHF. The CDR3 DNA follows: TGTGCCAGCAGGTCGGGGGACGGAAATTCACCCTTCCACTTT.